This is a list of T cell receptor beta chains from one sample in a study of cytomegalovirus exposure and HLA in healthy donors. The protocol was immunoSEQ multiplex PCR, while the TCRdb copy is restricted to in-frame clones and leaves out a portion. The sample lists approximately 190,000 clones; about 86% were seen once. The sample comprised PBMCs. The receptors shown here come from a man aged 40-49 years in good health and CMV-seropositive. Both conserved end residues are part of each CDR3. D genes are given only for firm matches. Only part of the rows carry a size: once, few, many, or a class if the clone is expanded.

v_call	clone_size	d_call	j_call	cdr3_nt	cdr3_aa
TRBV19	-	TRBD2	TRBJ2-7	TGTGCCAGTACCGCAGCCTTCAGGACTAGCTTGGAAGGGGCCCCATACGAGCAGTACTTC	CASTAAFRTSLEGAPYEQYF
TRBV5-1	-	-	TRBJ2-3	TGCGCCAGCAGCTTGGAACTTAGCACCGATACGCAGTATTTT	CASSLELSTDTQYF
TRBV11-2	-	TRBD1	TRBJ1-5	TGTGCCAGCAGACTTAGTATCTTCGGGACAGGGAGTCAGCCCCAGCATTTT	CASRLSIFGTGSQPQHF
TRBV27	-	-	TRBJ1-1	TGTGCCAGCAGTTTTAGGGGAGGGAACACTGAAGCTTTCTTT	CASSFRGGNTEAFF
TRBV9	-	-	TRBJ1-1	TGTGCCAGCAGCGGCACAGGGCACACTGAAGCTTTCTTT	CASSGTGHTEAFF
TRBV27	-	TRBD2	TRBJ2-7	TGTGCCAGCAGTGAAGCGGGAGGGCCGGTAGAGCAGTACTTC	CASSEAGGPVEQYF
TRBV4-1	few	-	TRBJ1-2	TGCGCCAGCAGCCAAGATAAACAACCAGCTAACTATGGCTACACCTTC	CASSQDKQPANYGYTF
TRBV11-2	-	TRBD2	TRBJ2-4	TGTGCCAGCAGCTCCCCCCGGGTAGCGGGGGGGATTCAGTACTTC	CASSSPRVAGGIQYF
TRBV29-1	-	TRBD2	TRBJ2-7	TGCAGCGTTGTTTATAGCGGGCGGACCTACGAGCAGTACTTC	CSVVYSGRTYEQYF
TRBV5-1	-	-	TRBJ1-4	TGCGCCAGCAGCCGCGGGGAAACTAATGAAAAACTGTTTTTT	CASSRGETNEKLFF
TRBV25-1	-	-	TRBJ1-2	TGTGCCAGCAGTCTCCCGGGGGACGTATCCCCTGGAGGCTACACCTTC	CASSLPGDVSPGGYTF
TRBV5-6	-	TRBD1	TRBJ2-7	TGTGCCAGCAGCTTGGGTACGGGACAGGGTAACGAGCAGTACTTC	CASSLGTGQGNEQYF
TRBV27	few	-	TRBJ1-5	TGTGCCAGCAGTTTAGACCCGCCAGGAGGTAGCAATCAGCCCCAGCATTTT	CASSLDPPGGSNQPQHF
TRBV15	-	TRBD2	TRBJ2-5	TGTGCCACCAGCACGGGCGGGAGCGGAGAGACCCAGTACTTC	CATSTGGSGETQYF
TRBV28	-	TRBD1	TRBJ2-3	TGTGCCAGCAGTCGGTCGACAGGGTTGTTGGCAGATACGCAGTATTTT	CASSRSTGLLADTQYF
TRBV6-1	-	TRBD1	TRBJ2-1	TGTGCCAGCAGTCAAAACAGGGGCGATGAGCAGTTCTTC	CASSQNRGDEQFF
TRBV7-2	-	-	TRBJ2-1	TGTGCCAGCAGCTTAGGGGCGGGTAATAATGAGCAGTTCTTC	CASSLGAGNNEQFF
TRBV14	-	-	TRBJ1-2	TGTGCCAGCAGCCCTACCGCACACTATGGCTACACCTTC	CASSPTAHYGYTF
TRBV27	-	TRBD1	TRBJ2-7	TGTGCCAGCAGTCGACAGGGGTCCTACGAGCAGTACTTC	CASSRQGSYEQYF
TRBV9	few	TRBD1	TRBJ1-3	TGTGCCAGCAGCGTTACAGGGGCTGGAAACACCATATATTTT	CASSVTGAGNTIYF
TRBV5-1	-	TRBD1	TRBJ2-2	TGCGCCAGCAGCTTGAACCCTGCCGGGACAGGGGGCACCGGGGAGCTGTTTTTT	CASSLNPAGTGGTGELFF
TRBV18	-	TRBD2	TRBJ2-2	TGTGCCAGCTCACCTTTTACCGGGACTAGCGGGAGCGCCGGGGAGCTGTTTTTT	CASSPFTGTSGSAGELFF
TRBV2	few	-	TRBJ2-7	TGTGCCAGCTTAAGAGGGACCACCGGCGGGGCCGAGCAGTACTTC	CASLRGTTGGAEQYF
TRBV6-1	few	TRBD2	TRBJ2-3	TGTGCCAGCAGTGCTAGCGGGAGAGGAACCGCAGATACGCAGTATTTT	CASSASGRGTADTQYF
TRBV7-8	once	TRBD2	TRBJ2-4	TGTGCCAGCAGCTTAGCGCGGGGGTCGCTAGCGGGAGAGGGAAACATTCAGTACTTC	CASSLARGSLAGEGNIQYF
TRBV2	-	-	TRBJ1-5	TGTGCCACATCTTCAGGGACAAGCAATCAGCCCCAGCATTTT	CATSSGTSNQPQHF
TRBV5-1	-	-	TRBJ2-7	TGCGCCAGCAGATCAGGGGACCCGCCGTACGAGCAGTACTTC	CASRSGDPPYEQYF
TRBV7-2	-	TRBD2	TRBJ2-6	TGTGCCAGCAGCTACCTCGACCTAGCGGGGAGCTCTGGGGCCAACGTCCTGACTTTC	CASSYLDLAGSSGANVLTF
TRBV14	-	-	TRBJ1-1	TGTGCCAGCAGCCAAGTTCGGACTGAAGCTTTCTTT	CASSQVRTEAFF
TRBV19	-	-	TRBJ2-7	TGTGCCAGTAGTGCATCCAGGGAGGCCTACGAGCAGTACTTC	CASSASREAYEQYF
TRBV20-1	-	-	TRBJ2-4	TGCAGTGCTAAAGCCAAAAACAGTCAGTACTTC	CSAKAKNSQYF
TRBV5-6	-	TRBD2	TRBJ2-7	TGTGCCAGCAGCTTGGCCCGGCTAGCGGGCTACGAGCAGTACTTC	CASSLARLAGYEQYF
TRBV28	-	-	TRBJ2-7	TGTGCCAGCAAACAAAGCGGGTACCACTACGAGCAGTACTTC	CASKQSGYHYEQYF
TRBV19	once	TRBD2	TRBJ2-1	TGTGCCAGTAGTATGTATAGCGGGAGGGCCAATGAGCAGTTCTTC	CASSMYSGRANEQFF
TRBV5-4	-	-	TRBJ1-2	TGTGCCAGCAGCTTGGTAGGGAGAAACTATGGCTACACCTTC	CASSLVGRNYGYTF
TRBV5-1	-	TRBD1	TRBJ2-7	TGCGCCAGCAGCCCAGGACAGGGAGTTTTCTCCGAGCAGTACTTC	CASSPGQGVFSEQYF
TRBV7-6	-	TRBD2	TRBJ2-1	TGTGCCAGCAGCCCGACTAGCGGGAAGGCCTACAATGAGCAGTTCTTC	CASSPTSGKAYNEQFF
TRBV6-5	-	-	TRBJ2-1	TGTGCCAGCAGTTCAGGGGCCGAGCAGTTCTTC	CASSSGAEQFF
TRBV11-1	-	TRBD2	TRBJ2-7	TGTGCCAGCAGCCCGGGACTAGCGGGTTACGAGCAGTACTTC	CASSPGLAGYEQYF
TRBV9	few	-	TRBJ2-3	TGTGCCAGCAGCGTAATGACTAGGCCAGATACGCAGTATTTT	CASSVMTRPDTQYF
TRBV5-1	-	-	TRBJ1-1	TGCGCCAGCAGCTTGGCCCAGGAAGACACTGAAGCTTTCTTT	CASSLAQEDTEAFF